Described below is a single TCR beta chain sequence and its context. The antigen is not known. Time point denoted: pre-sensitization, week 0. Treatment defined: therapeutic diphenylcyclopropenone sensitization with weekly scalp DPC. The CDR3 has 16 amino acids. V lost 7 bases, J lost 5 bases, and 23 bases lay in between. The germline gives CDR1 SGHTA, CDR2 FQGNSA. A single record per CDR3 protein comes from TCRdb applying MiXCR to the RACE reads. The top ten clones hold less than 1.5% of a sample with about 290,000 distinct CDR3 sequences, approximately 7.5% of them seen once. This entry comes from a study of human T cells and chemical hapten exposure. Background on the study: Patches with 0.01% DPC went on the upper back, and the tests were read at 6 days.

Study conclusions and caveats: Expanded TCR sets contained significantly more large CDR3 similarity clusters than controls. Donors, who had alopecia, may show an immune response that differs from healthy people's. TCRs at a frequency above 1 in 1000 stayed unchanged with DPC sensitization.

The rearrangement links TRBV7-2 to TRBJ1-2, with TRBD1 as a possible D gene (5 bases). This receptor was taken from a man younger than 35 with alopecia areata. Some clones in this sample may be carry-over from other donors' samples. Here the sequenced sample was whole blood, taken in connection with sensitization to the hapten diphenylcyclopropenone (DPC). CDR3 DNA: TGTGCCAGCACCATGTCCCGGGGCCAGGCGGGGTATGGCTACACCTTC. Encoded protein: CASTMSRGQAGYGYTF. The whole variable domain, filled in from reference TRBV7-2 and TRBJ1-2, reads GAGVSQSPSNKVTEKGKDVELRCDPISGHTALYWYRQSLGQGLEFLIYFQGNSAPDKSGLPSDRFSAERTGGSVSTLTIQRTQQEDSAVYLCASTMSRGQAGYGYTFGSGTRLTVV.